This T cell receptor (beta chain) is from a study of blood T cell repertoires in COVID-19. About the research overall: PBMCs, B-cell-depleted T cells, or T cells provided the cDNA or gDNA that made up the material.

Residents of about two dozen US areas, aged roughly 18 to 89 years, made up the participants. V gave up 5 bases and J gave up 4 bases; unmatched junction bases: 7. The CDR3 covers 14 residues. The germline V gene encodes CDR1 SGHVS and CDR2 FNYEAQ. This clone was seen just once. Original methodology: The assay estimated nucleated cells by amplifying reference gene primers. The protocol was immunoSEQ multiplex PCR, while the TCRdb copy is restricted to in-frame clones and leaves out a portion. V, J and clone size derive from that table, while D and trimming were established from the DNA sequence. This table has roughly 300,000 clones, around 90% appearing once.

The chain joins TRBV7-6 to TRBJ1-1, with 7 bases aligning to TRBD1. This TCR was sampled from a woman in her forties with acute COVID-19. Specimen: PBMCs or T cells enriched from blood (not recorded which). The CDR3 sequence is CASSPLGQITEAFF. CDR3 DNA: TGTGCCAGCAGCCCGCTGGGACAGATCACTGAAGCTTTCTTT.